This is a list of T cell receptor beta chains from one sample in a study of early T cells in non-severe SARS-CoV-2 infection. MiXCR, applied by TCRdb to the 5' RACE reads, yields one record per CDR3 protein. The table lists about 25,000 distinct CDR3 sequences, around 5% of them singletons. Sequencing was performed on whole blood. These receptors were collected from an adult who was a healthcare worker with PCR-confirmed SARS-CoV-2 infection or an uninfected control (not recorded which). CDR3s include the opening cysteine and the closing phenylalanine or tryptophan. D genes are given only for firm matches. Clone size is shown for a subset of rows, as once, few, many or a class of expanded clone.

clone size	V gene	J gene	CDR3 length	D gene	CDR3 protein	CDR3 DNA
few	TRBV6-5	TRBJ1-1	14	TRBD1	CASRKTGMNTEAFF	TGTGCCAGCAGAAAGACAGGGATGAACACTGAAGCTTTCTTT
many	TRBV5-1	TRBJ1-2	14	NA	CASRIGQRNYGYTF	TGCGCCAGCCGGATCGGACAGCGTAACTATGGCTACACCTTC
NA	TRBV7-3	TRBJ2-6	19	NA	CASSPNLRYPSGGANVLTF	TGTGCCAGCAGCCCCAATCTGAGGTACCCTTCGGGCGGGGCCAACGTCCTGACTTTC
few	TRBV20-1	TRBJ2-4	16	NA	CSAEVGAGLAKNIQYF	TGCAGTGCTGAAGTCGGAGCAGGGTTAGCCAAAAACATTCAGTACTTC
NA	TRBV29-1	TRBJ2-1	16	TRBD1	CSAESGTGGSYNEQFF	TGCAGCGCTGAATCGGGGACAGGGGGCTCCTACAATGAGCAGTTCTTC
NA	TRBV5-1	TRBJ1-6	13	NA	CASSLGGNSPLHF	TGCGCCAGCAGCTTGGGGGGCAATTCACCCCTCCACTTT
many	TRBV6-6	TRBJ1-2	16	NA	CASSSRQASSNYGYTF	TGTGCCAGCAGTTCTCGACAGGCCTCTTCTAACTATGGCTACACCTTC
few	TRBV5-4	TRBJ2-1	15	TRBD1	CASSLMDRVYNEQFF	TGTGCCAGCAGCTTGATGGACAGGGTCTACAATGAGCAGTTCTTC
many	TRBV28	TRBJ1-3	16	NA	CASSSPTDLSGNTIYF	TGTGCCAGCAGTTCCCCGACGGACCTCTCTGGAAACACCATATATTTT
NA	TRBV30	TRBJ1-1	15	NA	CAWSVPQGTWTEAFF	TGTGCCTGGAGTGTACCCCAGGGGACGTGGACTGAAGCTTTCTTT
NA	TRBV6-1	TRBJ2-7	15	TRBD2	CASSEGASGRYEQYF	TGTGCCAGCAGTGAAGGTGCTAGCGGGCGCTACGAGCAGTACTTC
few	TRBV5-5	TRBJ1-2	15	NA	CASSLAYLGGYGYTF	TGTGCCAGCAGCTTGGCCTACTTGGGTGGCTATGGCTACACCTTC
few	TRBV7-3	TRBJ2-1	13	NA	CASSSNRVNEQFF	TGTGCCAGCAGCTCCAACCGGGTTAATGAGCAGTTCTTC
few	TRBV5-1	TRBJ2-2	15	NA	CASSLVTGSTGELFF	TGCGCCAGCAGCTTGGTTACGGGTTCGACCGGGGAGCTGTTTTTT
many	TRBV18	TRBJ2-2	13	NA	CASSPREPGELFF	TGTGCCAGCTCACCACGGGAGCCCGGGGAGCTGTTTTTT
many	TRBV11-3	TRBJ2-2	14	NA	CASSSTGNTGELFF	TGTGCCAGCAGCTCGACAGGGAACACCGGGGAGCTGTTTTTT
few	TRBV12-3/TRBV12-4	TRBJ1-2	13	NA	CASSSSGLYGYTF	TGTGCCAGCAGTTCCTCGGGTCTCTATGGCTACACCTTC
many	TRBV28	TRBJ2-7	17	TRBD2	CASSFMPHLAGHYEQYF	TGTGCCAGCAGTTTTATGCCTCACCTAGCGGGACATTACGAGCAGTACTTC
many	TRBV5-1	TRBJ1-4	15	NA	CASNPRGLTNEKLFF	TGCGCCAGCAACCCACGGGGGTTGACTAATGAAAAACTGTTTTTT
few	TRBV19	TRBJ2-5	15	TRBD1	CASSRTGAIQETQYF	TGTGCCAGTAGCCGGACAGGGGCAATCCAAGAGACCCAGTACTTC
medium-sized	TRBV7-2	TRBJ2-5	13	NA	CASSSPPGETQYF	TGTGCCAGCAGCTCCCCGCCGGGGGAGACCCAGTACTTC
many	TRBV29-1	TRBJ1-1	14	NA	CSVGVRGRYTEAFF	TGCAGCGTTGGCGTGCGGGGGCGGTACACTGAAGCTTTCTTT
many	TRBV29-1	TRBJ2-1	14	NA	CSVEPTEAYNEQFF	TGCAGCGTTGAACCCACCGAGGCGTACAATGAGCAGTTCTTC
many	TRBV11-2	TRBJ2-4	16	NA	CASSPRRDPTKNIQYF	TGTGCCAGCAGCCCGAGAAGGGACCCAACAAAAAACATTCAGTACTTC
many	TRBV28	TRBJ2-7	16	TRBD2	CASSLGLAGQFYEQYF	TGTGCCAGCAGTCTGGGACTAGCGGGTCAATTCTACGAGCAGTACTTC
many	TRBV6-6	TRBJ2-2	14	TRBD2	CASRRTSGDGELFF	TGTGCCAGCAGGCGGACTAGCGGTGATGGGGAGCTGTTTTTT
many	TRBV7-6	TRBJ2-1	15	NA	CASSLIEVNYNEQFF	TGTGCCAGCAGCTTGATCGAGGTTAACTACAATGAGCAGTTCTTC
many	TRBV27	TRBJ1-1	15	NA	CASSFWGRMNTEAFF	TGTGCCAGTTCCTTTTGGGGCAGGATGAACACTGAAGCTTTCTTT
NA	TRBV7-9	TRBJ2-5	14	NA	CASSYSGTPETQYF	TGTGCCAGCAGCTACTCCGGGACCCCGGAGACCCAGTACTTC
many	TRBV6-6	TRBJ1-4	16	TRBD1	CASSSRTGGEGEKLFF	TGTGCCAGCAGTTCCCGTACAGGGGGCGAGGGTGAAAAACTGTTTTTT
few	TRBV28	TRBJ1-1	14	NA	CASSIQGSRTEAFF	TGTGCCAGCAGTATACAGGGCTCCAGGACTGAAGCTTTCTTT
NA	TRBV7-2	TRBJ1-3	16	NA	CASSYRQEGSGNTIYF	TGTGCCAGCAGCTATCGACAGGAGGGCTCTGGAAACACCATATATTTT
many	TRBV5-1	TRBJ2-7	14	TRBD2	CASSRSGGDYEQYF	TGCGCCAGCAGCAGAAGCGGGGGTGACTACGAGCAGTACTTC
NA	TRBV28	TRBJ2-2	12	NA	CASSFGAGELFF	TGTGCCAGCAGTTTCGGTGCCGGGGAGCTGTTTTTT
many	TRBV5-1	TRBJ2-7	15	TRBD1	CASSLAPGQTIEQYF	TGCGCCAGCAGCTTGGCTCCGGGACAGACGATCGAGCAGTACTTC
few	TRBV7-9	TRBJ2-7	16	NA	CASSFRPTAGRITQYF	TGTGCCAGCAGCTTCCGGCCAACCGCCGGACGCATTACACAGTACTTC
many	TRBV19	TRBJ1-1	13	NA	CASSQGHPTEAFF	TGTGCCAGTAGTCAAGGGCACCCCACTGAAGCTTTCTTT
NA	TRBV3-1	TRBJ2-7	14	NA	CASSGSQPPYEQYF	TGTGCCAGCAGCGGGAGCCAGCCCCCCTACGAGCAGTACTTC
NA	TRBV6-5	TRBJ1-1	12	NA	CASRLGGQRAFF	TGTGCCAGCAGGCTGGGGGGGCAGAGAGCTTTCTTT
many	TRBV24-1	TRBJ2-1	15	TRBD2	CATSRTSGKGNEQFF	TGTGCCACCAGTCGGACTAGCGGGAAGGGCAATGAGCAGTTCTTC
many	TRBV7-9	TRBJ1-5	17	NA	CASSLAGGDYSNQPQHF	TGTGCCAGCAGCTTAGCGGGAGGAGATTATAGCAATCAGCCCCAGCATTTT
many	TRBV6-2/TRBV6-3	TRBJ2-2	13	NA	CASRPSETGELFF	TGTGCCAGCAGGCCCTCAGAAACCGGGGAGCTGTTTTTT
many	TRBV3-1	TRBJ1-2	13	NA	CASSPEQGHGYTF	TGTGCCAGCAGCCCGGAACAGGGCCATGGCTACACCTTC
many	TRBV18	TRBJ1-2	15	NA	CASSAVAGAGYGYTF	TGTGCCAGCTCAGCGGTGGCGGGGGCCGGCTATGGCTACACCTTC
many	TRBV4-2	TRBJ1-5	14	NA	CASSQGQSNQPQHF	TGTGCCAGCAGCCAAGGACAAAGCAATCAGCCCCAGCATTTT
many	TRBV5-1	TRBJ2-3	16	NA	CASSMERGGSTDTQYF	TGCGCCAGCAGTATGGAAAGGGGCGGGAGCACAGATACGCAGTATTTT
NA	TRBV2	TRBJ1-3	16	NA	CASHRNSLGTTNTIYF	TGTGCCAGCCACCGGAATTCGCTTGGGACCACAAACACCATATATTTT
many	TRBV5-1	TRBJ2-7	14	TRBD2	CASSSGGHTYEQYF	TGCGCCAGCAGTAGCGGGGGTCATACCTACGAGCAGTACTTC
NA	TRBV5-6	TRBJ1-3	15	NA	CASSLDRLSGNTIYF	TGTGCCAGCAGCCTGGATCGTCTCTCTGGAAACACCATATATTTT
NA	TRBV5-1	TRBJ2-1	14	NA	CASSLDRVDNEQFF	TGCGCCAGCAGCTTGGACAGGGTAGACAATGAGCAGTTCTTC
many	TRBV18	TRBJ1-6	15	NA	CASSPRSQENSPLHF	TGTGCCAGCTCACCACGGTCACAGGAAAATTCACCCCTCCACTTT
many	TRBV4-1	TRBJ1-5	13	TRBD1	CASSPTGNQPQHF	TGCGCCAGCAGCCCGACAGGGAATCAGCCCCAGCATTTT
many	TRBV29-1	TRBJ1-1	13	NA	CSASTDTNTEAFF	TGCAGCGCCTCGACAGACACAAACACTGAAGCTTTCTTT
many	TRBV2	TRBJ1-1	14	NA	CASSEGGWNTEAFF	TGTGCCAGCAGTGAAGGGGGCTGGAACACTGAAGCTTTCTTT
many	TRBV20-1	TRBJ2-1	15	NA	CSARKNGRSYNEQFF	TGCAGTGCTAGAAAAAATGGACGCTCCTACAATGAGCAGTTCTTC
many	TRBV2	TRBJ1-1	19	NA	CASSERGTGQALMNTEAFF	TGTGCCAGCAGTGAGAGGGGAACAGGGCAGGCACTTATGAACACTGAAGCTTTCTTT
many	TRBV6-6	TRBJ2-3	18	TRBD2	CASSYLAGGASSTDTQYF	TGTGCCAGCAGTTACCTAGCGGGGGGGGCAAGTAGCACAGATACGCAGTATTTT
many	TRBV5-1	TRBJ2-7	18	TRBD2	CASSLFPPAGGISYEQYF	TGCGCCAGCAGCCTCTTCCCGCCAGCGGGAGGCATCTCCTACGAGCAGTACTTC